This T cell receptor beta chain stems from a study of blood T cell repertoires in COVID-19. Across the whole study: The study drew acute and convalescent COVID-19 samples from the United States, Italy and Spain. T cells, B-cell-depleted T cells, or PBMCs supplied cDNA or gDNA.

Repertoires were generated with immunoSEQ multiplex PCR, while TCRdb's copy carries only in-frame clones and drops some. The sample holds 4,500 to 6,000 clones; about 76% are singletons and the top ten take around 33%. Trimming took off 1 base at V and 2 bases at J, with 15 bases between the two ends. Germline values: CDR1 LGHNA, CDR2 YSLEER. The CDR3 consists of 16 residues. This clone was recorded only once. The gene calls are TRBV4-3 and TRBJ2-7, with a weak D call TRBD2 (7 bases). What was sequenced was peripheral blood. The receptor was isolated from a human donor in a cohort sampled during active COVID-19. The CDR3 protein is CASSQGLRGPTYEQYF. CDR3 in DNA: TGCGCCAGCAGCCAAGGGCTGCGGGGGCCTACCTACGAGCAGTACTTC.